This T cell receptor beta chain was profiled in a study of cytomegalovirus exposure and HLA in healthy donors. The study's findings and limits: It was approximately 170 TCR beta chains that were listed as cytomegalovirus-associated. It was confirmed in vitro that three of the CMV-associated chains were specific for CMV antigens.

Separation from the 666-subject first cohort characterized the approximately 130-subject validation cohort, to which the donors belonged. Germline lookup yields CDR1 MGHRA and CDR2 YSYEKL. There are 13 residues in the CDR3. Trimming pared 3 bases from V and 3 bases from J, leaving 8 bases between. About this clone: What it binds is unknown.

Repertoires were generated with immunoSEQ multiplex PCR, while TCRdb's copy carries only in-frame clones and drops some. The sample consists of about 200,000 clones, 85% to 90% of them appearing once. This sequence was found in a woman under 30 in good health and CMV-seronegative. Sequencing used PBMCs. J is TRBJ2-5 and V is TRBV4-1, with D hard to call. The CDR3 loop reads CASSQSEEETQYF. The CDR3 nucleotides read TGCGCCAGCAGCCAGAGCGAGGAAGAGACCCAGTACTTC.